The text below deals with one TCR beta chain. TCRdb redid the calling of the 5' RACE reads with MiXCR, one entry per CDR3 protein. Of some 41,000 distinct CDR3 sequences listed, 20% to 25% are singletons. This sample was included in a study of spatial heterogeneity in lung cancer. About the research overall: A total of approximately 70 untreated early-stage non-small cell lung cancer patients served as donors. Detection consistently yielded more beta chains than alpha chains.

Specified time point: blood at routine non-recurrence follow-up after resection. The receptor's source is a female donor with early-stage non-small cell lung cancer. The sequences come from PBMCs, collected at follow-up.

In nucleotides, the CDR3 is TGCGCCAGCAGCTTTGGGACTACCACAGATACGCAGTATTTT. Its translation is CASSFGTTTDTQYF. The V and J genes are TRBV5-1 and TRBJ2-3; the match to TRBD2 covers 7 bases. This CDR3 has 14 residues. Germline CDR1 SGHRS, CDR2 YFSETQ. J was trimmed by 2 bases and V by 2 bases; bases with no gene match: 2.